This TCR beta chain was recorded in a study of T-cell reconstitution after alpha-beta-depleted transplantation in children. Study outcomes and limitations: Several hundred expanded graft clones reportedly were the source of alpha-beta T cells about two months after transplant. After transplant, high TCRbeta diversity at day 60 in some patients arose from surviving recipient T cells and thymic progenitors.

V shed 3 bases and J 5 bases; nucleotides not matched to a gene: 15. Per germline, CDR1 MDHEN and CDR2 SYDVKM. The CDR3 consists of 17 residues. Preparation of the TCRbeta library used unique molecular identifiers. TCRdb processed the PCR reads anew with MiXCR; each CDR3 protein has one entry. The sample lists 45,000 to 55,000 distinct CDR3 sequences, under 6% seen once, with about 30% in the top ten. This clonotype was found many times. Antigen specificity is unknown. The clonotype was recovered from a female patient aged 2-9 years who had a stem cell transplant for aplastic anemia, so the T cells may come from the graft donor. The starting material was PBMCs, mostly from graft donor cells, obtained 60 days after TCRalphabeta/CD19-depleted stem cell transplant. V usage is TRBV28 and J usage is TRBJ1-2; 7 bases line up with TRBD1. CDR3 residues: CASSFPKDTGVDYGYTF. CDR3 nucleotides: TGTGCCAGCAGTTTTCCAAAGGACACAGGGGTGGATTATGGCTACACCTTC.